These 2 T cell receptor beta chains share one sample of origin, sequenced in a study of identical twins. TCRdb passed the 5' RACE reads through MiXCR, listing each CDR3 protein once. The sample records 640,000 or so distinct CDR3 sequences, around 6% being singletons. The material sequenced was naive T cells sorted from blood. These receptors were taken from a man between 18 and 35 years old in good health.

Ten or more counts support this clonotype. CDR3 coding DNA: TGTGCCAGCAGTTTCATGGAATTGGACACCGGGGAGCTGTTTTTT. Translation gives CASSFMELDTGELFF. The chain uses TRBV12-3 or TRBV12-4 and TRBJ2-2; D is unresolved. CDR3 length: 15 amino acids. The germline V and J ends were trimmed by 3 bases and 3 bases, with 11 bases remaining between them.

Ten or more counts support this clonotype. J is TRBJ2-3 and V is TRBV5-1, with 8 bases fitting TRBD2. The junction had 13 bases not matched to a gene; V was cut back by 4 bases and J by 3 bases. The CDR3 contains 17 residues. Germline V gene lookup returns CDR1 SGHRS and CDR2 YFSETQ. This CDR3 is CASSQTGGSGITDTQYF. The DNA for the CDR3 is TGCGCCAGCAGCCAGACAGGAGGTAGCGGGATAACAGATACGCAGTATTTT. Looking up the rest from reference TRBV5-1 and TRBJ2-3 gives the full variable domain: KAGVTQTPRYLIKTRGQQVTLSCSPISGHRSVSWYQQTPGQGLQFLFEYFSETQRNKGNFPGRFSGRQFSNSRSEMNVSTLELGDSALYLCASSQTGGSGITDTQYFGPGTRLTVL.